This T cell receptor (beta chain) is from a study of blood T cell repertoires in COVID-19. Original methodology: Reference gene primer amplification gave estimated nucleated cell counts. Sequencing used immunoSEQ multiplex PCR; TCRdb keeps in-frame clones, though not all of them. The V and J calls and the clone size are those of that table, but D and trimming were determined from the DNA. Here the sample spans 150,000 to 200,000 clones, around 80% being singletons. J was trimmed by 4 bases and V by 4 bases; bases with no gene match: 16. The CDR3 has 19 amino acids. Germline CDR1 SGHRS, CDR2 YFSETQ. The sample consisted of PBMCs or T cells enriched from blood (not recorded which). This sequence joins TRBV5-1 and TRBJ2-5, with 13 nucleotides matching TRBD2. The source of this sequence is a man aged 45-65 years who had recovered from COVID-19. The DNA for the CDR3 is TGCGCCAGCAGCCTCGGACTAGCGGGGGCCCAACCACCTCGAGAGACCCAGTACTTC. It is translated as CASSLGLAGAQPPRETQYF.